This is a list of T cell receptor beta chains from one sample in a study of blood T cell repertoires in COVID-19. The data were produced by immunoSEQ multiplex PCR, yet TCRdb's version contains in-frame clones alone and is incomplete. Of more than 250,000 clones listed, roughly 87% were seen once; the top ten hold under 6.5%. The sample consisted of PBMCs or T cells enriched from blood (not recorded which). These receptors all stem from a woman aged 25 to 39 who had recovered from COVID-19. The CDR3 runs from the conserved cysteine through the conserved F or W. Fields, in order: clone size, J gene, V gene, D gene, CDR3 DNA, CDR3 protein. The D gene is left open where the match is weak. Rows may omit the clone size; those that give it use once, few, many or a size class.

clone size: -; J gene: TRBJ1-5; V gene: TRBV19; D gene: -; CDR3 DNA: TGTGCCAGTCGTTACAGGGCAGGCAATCAGCCCCAGCATTTT; CDR3 protein: CASRYRAGNQPQHF
clone size: -; J gene: TRBJ1-2; V gene: TRBV7-9; D gene: TRBD1; CDR3 DNA: TGTGCCAGCAGCTCCGGGACAGGTGGCTACACCTTC; CDR3 protein: CASSSGTGGYTF
clone size: -; J gene: TRBJ2-3; V gene: TRBV15; D gene: -; CDR3 DNA: TGTGCCACCAGCAGAGGGCAGGGATCAGATACGCAGTATTTT; CDR3 protein: CATSRGQGSDTQYF
clone size: -; J gene: TRBJ2-1; V gene: TRBV9; D gene: -; CDR3 DNA: TGTGCCAGCAGCGAGCGGAGTCGGGAGCTCTCCTACAATGAGCAGTTCTTC; CDR3 protein: CASSERSRELSYNEQFF
clone size: -; J gene: TRBJ1-1; V gene: TRBV29-1; D gene: -; CDR3 DNA: TGCAGCGTTCTCAAATCTACAGGGTCGAACACTGAAGCTTTCTTT; CDR3 protein: CSVLKSTGSNTEAFF
clone size: -; J gene: TRBJ1-4; V gene: TRBV4-3; D gene: TRBD1; CDR3 DNA: TGCGCCAGCAGCCAAGTGACAGGGATTTTCGAAAAACTGTTTTTT; CDR3 protein: CASSQVTGIFEKLFF
clone size: -; J gene: TRBJ2-3; V gene: TRBV5-1; D gene: TRBD1; CDR3 DNA: TGCGCCAGCAGCCCTGGACAGGAGACAGATACGCAGTATTTT; CDR3 protein: CASSPGQETDTQYF
clone size: -; J gene: TRBJ1-6; V gene: TRBV30; D gene: -; CDR3 DNA: TGTGCCTGGAGTGGACATAGCTCCTATAATTCACCCCTCCACTTT; CDR3 protein: CAWSGHSSYNSPLHF
clone size: -; J gene: TRBJ2-1; V gene: TRBV5-1; D gene: -; CDR3 DNA: TGCGCCAGCAGCCTCCGTGAGGGGGGGACCTACAATGAGCAGTTCTTC; CDR3 protein: CASSLREGGTYNEQFF
clone size: -; J gene: TRBJ2-1; V gene: TRBV6-2/TRBV6-3; D gene: TRBD2; CDR3 DNA: TGTGCCAGCAGCGCGCCGGGCGAGCGGGGGCTGAATGAGCAGTTCTTC; CDR3 protein: CASSAPGERGLNEQFF
clone size: -; J gene: TRBJ2-2; V gene: TRBV7-9; D gene: -; CDR3 DNA: TGTGCCAGCAGCCTCGGGGGCACCGGGGAGCTGTTTTTT; CDR3 protein: CASSLGGTGELFF
clone size: -; J gene: TRBJ1-3; V gene: TRBV5-5; D gene: -; CDR3 DNA: TGTGCCAGCAGCTTGAGTCTCAGCTCTGGAAACACCATATATTTT; CDR3 protein: CASSLSLSSGNTIYF
clone size: -; J gene: TRBJ2-3; V gene: TRBV9; D gene: -; CDR3 DNA: TGTGCCAGCAGCGTGGGGACTAGCACAGATACGCAGTATTTT; CDR3 protein: CASSVGTSTDTQYF
clone size: -; J gene: TRBJ2-7; V gene: TRBV6-5; D gene: -; CDR3 DNA: TGTGCCAGCAGTCTTCGGGGGGCCGCCTACGAGCAGTACTTC; CDR3 protein: CASSLRGAAYEQYF
clone size: -; J gene: TRBJ2-3; V gene: TRBV4-3; D gene: -; CDR3 DNA: TGCGCCAGCAGCCAAGAAACCAGGCTGGGGGCGGATACGCAGTATTTT; CDR3 protein: CASSQETRLGADTQYF
clone size: -; J gene: TRBJ1-4; V gene: TRBV2; D gene: -; CDR3 DNA: TGTGCCAGCATAGGCGGAACTAATGAAAAACTGTTTTTT; CDR3 protein: CASIGGTNEKLFF
clone size: -; J gene: TRBJ1-6; V gene: TRBV6-5; D gene: -; CDR3 DNA: TGTGCCAGCACCTCCTCAAGGGGATATAATTCACCCCTCCACTTT; CDR3 protein: CASTSSRGYNSPLHF
clone size: -; J gene: TRBJ2-1; V gene: TRBV5-1; D gene: TRBD1; CDR3 DNA: TGCGCCAGCAGCTTCGGAGGATTTGGGAGCACAGGGGGGTACAATGAGCAGTTCTTC; CDR3 protein: CASSFGGFGSTGGYNEQFF
clone size: -; J gene: TRBJ2-5; V gene: TRBV2; D gene: -; CDR3 DNA: TGTGCCAGCAGTCCCGACAGGCCCCCGGAGACCCAGTACTTC; CDR3 protein: CASSPDRPPETQYF
clone size: -; J gene: TRBJ1-5; V gene: TRBV2; D gene: -; CDR3 DNA: TGTGCCAGCAGTAGTACAGGGAATCAGCCCCAGCATTTT; CDR3 protein: CASSSTGNQPQHF
clone size: -; J gene: TRBJ1-1; V gene: TRBV19; D gene: TRBD1; CDR3 DNA: TGTGCCAGTAGCCTAAACCCCTTGACAGGGCTAGATGATGAAGCTTTCTTT; CDR3 protein: CASSLNPLTGLDDEAFF
clone size: -; J gene: TRBJ2-1; V gene: TRBV9; D gene: TRBD2; CDR3 DNA: TGTGCCAGCAGCGCCCGTAGTGGGGTAGCGGGGGGTGGAAATGAGCAGTTCTTC; CDR3 protein: CASSARSGVAGGGNEQFF
clone size: few; J gene: TRBJ2-3; V gene: TRBV5-1; D gene: -; CDR3 DNA: TGCGCCAGCAGCTTGAGGGGCCTCAGCACAGATACGCAGTATTTT; CDR3 protein: CASSLRGLSTDTQYF
clone size: -; J gene: TRBJ1-5; V gene: TRBV7-8; D gene: -; CDR3 DNA: TGTGCCAGCAGCTTAGCCAGGATGAGCAATCAGCCCCAGCATTTT; CDR3 protein: CASSLARMSNQPQHF
clone size: -; J gene: TRBJ1-1; V gene: TRBV12-3/TRBV12-4; D gene: -; CDR3 DNA: TGTGCCTCCACAGGCCCAGGGGCTGAAGCTTTCTTT; CDR3 protein: CASTGPGAEAFF
clone size: -; J gene: TRBJ1-4; V gene: TRBV12-5; D gene: TRBD1; CDR3 DNA: TGTGCTAGTGGTTTGGGCAGGGGGCCCCGCGAAAAACTGTTTTTT; CDR3 protein: CASGLGRGPREKLFF
clone size: -; J gene: TRBJ1-2; V gene: TRBV9; D gene: TRBD1; CDR3 DNA: TGTGCCAGCAGCGCCAAGACAGGGGATGGCTACACCTTC; CDR3 protein: CASSAKTGDGYTF
clone size: few; J gene: TRBJ1-5; V gene: TRBV7-2; D gene: -; CDR3 DNA: TGTGCCAGCAGCTTAGGGGAGGCCCGGTTTCAGCCCCAGCATTTT; CDR3 protein: CASSLGEARFQPQHF
clone size: -; J gene: TRBJ2-1; V gene: TRBV19; D gene: -; CDR3 DNA: TGTGCCAGTACCAAGAGCGGTCGGGGTGAGCAGTTCTTC; CDR3 protein: CASTKSGRGEQFF
clone size: -; J gene: TRBJ1-4; V gene: TRBV7-9; D gene: -; CDR3 DNA: TGTGCCAGCAGCCCACCCGGGAGAGGTAATGAAAAACTGTTTTTT; CDR3 protein: CASSPPGRGNEKLFF
clone size: -; J gene: TRBJ1-6; V gene: TRBV5-5; D gene: -; CDR3 DNA: TGTGCCAGCAGCCTGGAAGTTAGGAGCTCCTATAATTCACCCCTCCACTTT; CDR3 protein: CASSLEVRSSYNSPLHF
clone size: -; J gene: TRBJ1-2; V gene: TRBV6-5; D gene: TRBD1; CDR3 DNA: TGTGCCAGCAGTTGGGACAGTCTCTATGGCTACACCTTC; CDR3 protein: CASSWDSLYGYTF
clone size: -; J gene: TRBJ1-2; V gene: TRBV6-5; D gene: -; CDR3 DNA: TGTGCCAGCAGTAGGGCAGGGCAATCTGGCTACACCTTC; CDR3 protein: CASSRAGQSGYTF
clone size: -; J gene: TRBJ2-7; V gene: TRBV15; D gene: TRBD2; CDR3 DNA: TGTGCCACCAGCAGAGGGTTGGTTCTAGCGGGGGGGCGATGGTCCTACGAGCAGTACTTC; CDR3 protein: CATSRGLVLAGGRWSYEQYF
clone size: -; J gene: TRBJ1-2; V gene: TRBV6-5; D gene: -; CDR3 DNA: TGTGCCAGCAGTTCCTCAAGGACAGTGGTTGGCTACACCTTC; CDR3 protein: CASSSSRTVVGYTF
clone size: -; J gene: TRBJ1-5; V gene: TRBV2; D gene: -; CDR3 DNA: TGTGCCAGCAGTGTTTTCAGGGGTGAGCCCCAGCATTTT; CDR3 protein: CASSVFRGEPQHF
clone size: -; J gene: TRBJ1-3; V gene: TRBV4-3; D gene: -; CDR3 DNA: TGCGCCAGCAGCCGAGCGCAGGGCACAGGAAACACCATATATTTT; CDR3 protein: CASSRAQGTGNTIYF
clone size: once; J gene: TRBJ1-4; V gene: TRBV7-8; D gene: -; CDR3 DNA: TGTGCCAGCAGCTTGGGGCGTAATGAAAAACTGTTTTTT; CDR3 protein: CASSLGRNEKLFF
clone size: -; J gene: TRBJ1-2; V gene: TRBV2; D gene: -; CDR3 DNA: TGTGCCAGCAGTGAAGACAGGGTATATTATGGCTACACCTTC; CDR3 protein: CASSEDRVYYGYTF
clone size: once; J gene: TRBJ1-2; V gene: TRBV5-4; D gene: TRBD1; CDR3 DNA: TGTGCCAGCAGCACGTTGACCGGGACAGGGCATGAAGGCTACACCTTC; CDR3 protein: CASSTLTGTGHEGYTF
clone size: -; J gene: TRBJ1-1; V gene: TRBV7-2; D gene: -; CDR3 DNA: TGTGCCAGCAGCTCCTACGCTAGGGGGGGAAACACTGAAGCTTTCTTT; CDR3 protein: CASSSYARGGNTEAFF
clone size: few; J gene: TRBJ2-7; V gene: TRBV18; D gene: TRBD1; CDR3 DNA: TGTGCCAGCTCACTGGGACAGGGCAAGTACGAGCAGTACTTC; CDR3 protein: CASSLGQGKYEQYF
clone size: -; J gene: TRBJ1-2; V gene: TRBV7-3; D gene: TRBD1; CDR3 DNA: TGTGCCAGCAGCCCGGGACAGGGGGCTGGAGGCTACACCTTC; CDR3 protein: CASSPGQGAGGYTF
clone size: -; J gene: TRBJ1-1; V gene: TRBV19; D gene: TRBD1; CDR3 DNA: TGTGCCAGTAGGGCGGACAGGACGAACACTGAAGCTTTCTTT; CDR3 protein: CASRADRTNTEAFF
clone size: -; J gene: TRBJ2-1; V gene: TRBV12-5; D gene: -; CDR3 DNA: TGTGCTAGTGCCTCCGCCAGGGCCGATGAGCAGTTCTTC; CDR3 protein: CASASARADEQFF
clone size: -; J gene: TRBJ2-7; V gene: TRBV27; D gene: TRBD1; CDR3 DNA: TGTGCCAGTTCGGGATGGGCTCAGGGGGCCGAGCAGTACTTC; CDR3 protein: CASSGWAQGAEQYF
clone size: -; J gene: TRBJ2-1; V gene: TRBV7-2; D gene: -; CDR3 DNA: TGTGCCAGCAGCCTACCGGGTTTCAATGAGCAGTTCTTC; CDR3 protein: CASSLPGFNEQFF
clone size: -; J gene: TRBJ2-7; V gene: TRBV14; D gene: -; CDR3 DNA: TGTGCCAGCAGCCTACGAGGGGGACCCTACGAGCAGTACTTC; CDR3 protein: CASSLRGGPYEQYF
clone size: -; J gene: TRBJ2-5; V gene: TRBV27; D gene: TRBD1; CDR3 DNA: TGTGCCAGCAGTTTATCGAGGGCTAGACAGGGGGCCGAGACCCAGTACTTC; CDR3 protein: CASSLSRARQGAETQYF
clone size: -; J gene: TRBJ2-5; V gene: TRBV11-2; D gene: TRBD1; CDR3 DNA: TGTGCCAGCAGCCAAGATAGGACAGGACCAGGGACCCAGTACTTC; CDR3 protein: CASSQDRTGPGTQYF
clone size: -; J gene: TRBJ1-2; V gene: TRBV27; D gene: TRBD1; CDR3 DNA: TGTGCCAGCAGTCCCACAGGGGGCTATGGCTACACCTTC; CDR3 protein: CASSPTGGYGYTF
clone size: few; J gene: TRBJ1-6; V gene: TRBV19; D gene: TRBD1; CDR3 DNA: TGTGCCAGTAGCCCGGGACAGGAAAATTCACCCCTCCACTTT; CDR3 protein: CASSPGQENSPLHF
clone size: -; J gene: TRBJ1-1; V gene: TRBV6-5; D gene: TRBD1; CDR3 DNA: TGTGCCAGCAGTCCAGGGACAGGGGTTTACTTT; CDR3 protein: CASSPGTGVYF
clone size: -; J gene: TRBJ1-2; V gene: TRBV9; D gene: -; CDR3 DNA: TGTGCCAGCAGCGTAGGGGGAGAAGCTAGTCTTGGCTACACCTTC; CDR3 protein: CASSVGGEASLGYTF
clone size: -; J gene: TRBJ2-7; V gene: TRBV15; D gene: -; CDR3 DNA: TGTGCCACCAGCAGAGATCGAGGGAGCTCCTACGAGCAGTACTTC; CDR3 protein: CATSRDRGSSYEQYF
clone size: -; J gene: TRBJ2-3; V gene: TRBV2; D gene: TRBD1; CDR3 DNA: TGTGCCAGCAGCGATGGGACAGATGGACGGGGCACAGATACGCAGTATTTT; CDR3 protein: CASSDGTDGRGTDTQYF
clone size: few; J gene: TRBJ1-2; V gene: TRBV5-1; D gene: -; CDR3 DNA: TGCGCCAGCAGCGAGGACAGTCTGACTAACTATGGCTACACCTTC; CDR3 protein: CASSEDSLTNYGYTF
clone size: -; J gene: TRBJ2-1; V gene: TRBV6-1; D gene: TRBD1; CDR3 DNA: TGTGCCAGCAGTGAAAAGGTAGGACAGGGGGGCAATGAGCAGTTCTTC; CDR3 protein: CASSEKVGQGGNEQFF
clone size: -; J gene: TRBJ2-5; V gene: TRBV20-1; D gene: TRBD2; CDR3 DNA: TGCAGTGCAACGGGGGGGGAGGCCCAGTACTTC; CDR3 protein: CSATGGEAQYF
clone size: few; J gene: TRBJ2-3; V gene: TRBV18; D gene: TRBD1; CDR3 DNA: TGTGCCAGCTCACGGAACCACGGGGGACAGGGGGGAGATACGCAGTATTTT; CDR3 protein: CASSRNHGGQGGDTQYF